This TCR beta chain was recovered during a study of vaccination effects on CD4 cells after COVID-19. About the research overall: Some 2.2 million PBMC per well were cultured with 8.5 to 10 IU/ml IL-2 and about 9.8 ug/ml peptides. Whole-study findings and limits: Cross-reactivity toward common cold coronaviruses was confined to only 1 of 255 vaccine-induced clones in healthy vaccinees.

CD4+ T cells were isolated after 10 days of culture. Two doses of BNT162b2 or mRNA-1273 vaccine were administered to participants. None of these healthy vaccinees had been infected with SARS-CoV-2 before vaccination. With regard to this clone: Its matching antigen is unknown.

Libraries were prepared by immunoSEQ multiplex PCR; TCRdb keeps only in-frame clonotypes and omits some of them. The table lists approximately 37,000 clones, more than 65% of them singletons. The CDR3 has 13 residues. The V gene's germline CDR1 is GTSNPN and CDR2 SVGIG (reference sequence). The ends were cut back, 5 bases at V and 4 bases at J, with 11 bases in the middle. The chain employs TRBV30 and TRBJ1-4; weak D call: TRBD1 (5 bases). Sequencing used CD4+ T cells from PBMCs cultured without peptide, obtained after COVID-19 vaccination. The clonotype was recovered from a human donor who received a COVID-19 vaccine. DNA for the CDR3: TGTGCCTGGGGGGAGGGGAGTAATGAAAAACTGTTTTTT. Residues: CAWGEGSNEKLFF.